The 21 T cell receptor beta chains below come from one sample, sequenced in a study of T-cell reconstitution after alpha-beta-depleted transplantation in children. Unique molecular identifiers were used in preparing the TCRbeta library. A single record per CDR3 protein comes from TCRdb applying MiXCR to the PCR reads. The sample includes around 340,000 distinct CDR3 sequences, about 14% of them seen just once. The source material was PBMCs, sampled from the stem cell graft. These receptors originate from a human donor who donated a stem cell graft to a child with Fanconi anemia.

This rearrangement joins TRBV7-9 to TRBJ2-3; D might be TRBD1 or TRBD2, each matching 6 bases. The V and J ends lost 7 bases and 0 bases respectively, with 14 bases between them. Germline CDR1 is SEHNR and CDR2 is FQNEAQ (reference sequence). This CDR3 region has 15 residues. The CDR3 is CASTVGGESTDTQYF. The CDR3 region has the DNA TGTGCCAGCACTGTCGGGGGCGAAAGCACAGATACGCAGTATTTT.

This clonotype was detected many times. The chain carries TRBV6-5 and TRBJ2-1; D perhaps matches TRBD2 (6 bases). This CDR3 has 14 amino acids. The ends were cut back, 6 bases at V and 10 bases at J, with 19 bases in the middle. CDR1 is MNHEY and CDR2 is SVGAGI in the germline V gene. The CDR3 spells CASSPREWDGEQFF. The CDR3 DNA reads as TGTGCCAGCAGCCCCCGGGAGTGGGACGGGGAGCAGTTCTTC.

The chain couples TRBV4-3 to TRBJ2-2, with 10 bases identical to TRBD2. Germline CDR1 reads LGHNA; CDR2 reads YSLEER. This CDR3 has 19 amino acids. V lost 0 bases to trimming and J lost 5 bases; unmatched junction nucleotides: 12. Here the CDR3 reads CASSQDPSGGAGFTGELFF. The CDR3 DNA reads as TGCGCCAGCAGCCAAGACCCCAGCGGGGGGGCCGGTTTTACCGGGGAGCTGTTTTTT.

This chain joins TRBV9 and TRBJ2-3; 9 bases are a match to TRBD2. CDR3 size: 16 residues. V dropped 7 bases and J dropped 3; count of bases not matched to a gene: 12. CDR1 is SGDLS, CDR2 YYNGEE, per germline. The CDR3 nucleotides are TGTGCCAGCTGCCCTGAGGGCGGGGGGGCAACAGATACGCAGTATTTT. Protein: CASCPEGGGATDTQYF.

This clonotype was counted only a few times. This chain connects TRBV12-3 or TRBV12-4 to TRBJ2-5; no clear D. The CDR3 is made up of 15 amino acids. Between the trimmed V and J ends, which lost 4 bases and 2 bases, there was a span of 14 bases. CDR3 sequence (DNA): TGTGCCAGCAGTTCTCAAGGAACGTTTCAAGAGACCCAGTACTTC. It yields the protein CASSSQGTFQETQYF.

The V call is TRBV20-1, the J call TRBJ1-1; a possible D gene is TRBD1 (5 bases). This CDR3 has 15 amino acids. Germline-derived CDR1 and CDR2 are DFQATT and SNEGSKA (reference sequence). The V gene lost 4 bases and the J gene lost 3 bases, with 18 bases spanning the gap. CDR3 nucleotide sequence: TGCAGTGCTATTATTTCGTGGGGGGAGCACACTGAAGCTTTCTTT. This codes for CSAIISWGEHTEAFF.

This clonotype was picked up many times. The rearrangement links TRBV19 to TRBJ1-1; D is ambiguous. CDR3 length: 13 amino acids. CDR1 and CDR2 from the germline V gene are LNHDA and SQIVND (reference sequence). V was clipped by 3 bases and J by 1 base, with 6 bases between them. CDR3 amino acids: CASSISRNTEAFF. The CDR3 DNA follows: TGTGCCAGTAGTATTAGTAGGAACACTGAAGCTTTCTTT.

The V gene is TRBV6-1, the J gene TRBJ1-1; D call uncertain. Trimming removed 7 bases from V and 7 bases from J, with 16 bases in between. Germline values: CDR1 MNHNS, CDR2 SASEGT. This CDR3 has 13 amino acids. The CDR3 spells CASIQFGRGEAFF. CDR3 nucleotides: TGTGCCAGCATCCAGTTCGGTCGGGGTGAAGCTTTCTTT.

This chain uses TRBV18 with TRBJ2-1; D is ambiguous. The germline V gene has CDR1 KGHSH and CDR2 LQKENI. The CDR3 contains 18 residues. With 2 bases removed from V and 5 bases from J, the gap between germline ends came to 22 bases. The DNA of the CDR3 is TGTGCCAGCTCACCAGCTAGGACCCTATTAAAACCCCACAATGAGCAGTTCTTC. Its protein is CASSPARTLLKPHNEQFF.

A few counts support this clonotype. The rearrangement links TRBV4-2 to TRBJ2-2; D not resolved. Germline V gives CDR1 LGHNA, CDR2 YNFKEQ. The ends were cut back, 1 base at V and 1 base at J, with 13 bases in the middle. The length of the CDR3 is 17 residues. CDR3 DNA: TGTGCCAGCAGCCAAGGCCTCACTACTAAGAACACCGGGGAGCTGTTTTTT. It specifies CASSQGLTTKNTGELFF.

This clonotype turned up a few times. The V call is TRBV6-4, the J call TRBJ1-5, with TRBD1 identical over 8 bases. J gave up 4 bases and V 5 bases, and 13 bases lay outside the gene matches. Germline CDR1 MRHNA, CDR2 SNTAGT. This CDR3 spans 17 amino acids. The CDR3 DNA reads as TGTGCCAGCAGTCGATCTCGAGCAGGGGGCTCAAATCAGCCCCAGCATTTT. The encoded protein is CASSRSRAGGSNQPQHF.

This clonotype appeared a few times. The J gene is TRBJ2-3, the V gene TRBV20-1; D might be TRBD1 (6 bases). With 0 bases removed from V and 6 bases from J, the gap between germline ends came to 13 bases. This CDR3 has 14 residues. Germline lookup yields CDR1 DFQATT and CDR2 SNEGSKA (reference sequence). CDR3: CSARDAQGADTQYF. In DNA form, the CDR3 reads TGCAGTGCTAGAGATGCACAGGGCGCGGATACGCAGTATTTT.

This clonotype was counted only a few times. The rearrangement uses TRBV4-3 and TRBJ2-5; tentatively, D is TRBD2 (5 bases). The CDR3 runs 14 residues. With 4 bases removed from V and 4 bases from J, the gap between germline ends came to 13 bases. CDR1 LGHNA and CDR2 YSLEER come from the germline V gene. CDR3 sequence: CASSREFPGETQYF. In DNA form, the CDR3 reads TGCGCCAGCAGCCGGGAGTTTCCAGGAGAGACCCAGTACTTC.

This clonotype was recorded at least ten times. J is TRBJ2-5 and V is TRBV7-2, with 9 bases aligning to TRBD1. The junction had 3 bases not matched to a gene; V was cut back by 3 bases and J by 4 bases. This CDR3 region has 14 residues. Germline CDR1 SGHTA, CDR2 FQGNSA. CDR3 DNA: TGTGCCAGCAGCTTCCGGGACAGGGTAGAGACCCAGTACTTC. As protein: CASSFRDRVETQYF.

This chain uses TRBV6-5 with TRBJ1-4; no clear D. The germline V and J ends were trimmed by 4 bases and 8 bases, with 14 bases remaining between them. Per the germline V gene, CDR1 is MNHEY and CDR2 is SVGAGI. The CDR3 covers 14 residues. Written as DNA, the CDR3 is TGTGCCAGCAGTTCGGTCCCCGGCCGGGAAAAACTGTTTTTT. Translated: CASSSVPGREKLFF.

The chain joins TRBV7-8 to TRBJ2-1; D unclear. Trimming removed 4 bases from V and 9 bases from J, with 10 bases in between. Germline V gene lookup returns CDR1 SGHVS and CDR2 FQNEAQ. The CDR3 sequence is 12 residues long. The CDR3 coding sequence is TGTGCCAGCAGCTCGGGCGCCGCTGAGCAGTTCTTC. This gives the protein CASSSGAAEQFF.

The rearrangement uses TRBV7-2 and TRBJ2-5; 7 bases align to TRBD1. The V and J ends lost 5 bases and 0 bases, in that order; junction bases with no gene match: 6. This CDR3 spans 15 amino acids. Germline V CDR1 and CDR2: SGHTA, FQGNSA. In nucleotides, the CDR3 is TGTGCCAGCAGCGGGGACAGTACTTACCAAGAGACCCAGTACTTC. It yields the protein CASSGDSTYQETQYF.

The V and J genes are TRBV2 and TRBJ2-1; D is perhaps TRBD2 (6 bases). Germline V CDR1 and CDR2: SNHLY, FYNNEI. V was trimmed by 7 bases and J by 3 bases, leaving 16 bases between them. This CDR3 has 15 residues. The CDR3 DNA is TGTGCCAGCATTGGATATCGTAGCGGCTACAATGAGCAGTTCTTC. Translating gives CASIGYRSGYNEQFF.

The rearrangement links TRBV20-1 to TRBJ1-5; D is perhaps TRBD1 (5 bases). The ends were cut back, 1 base at V and 5 bases at J, with 9 bases in the middle. The CDR3 loop spans 13 amino acids. Germline V gene lookup returns CDR1 DFQATT and CDR2 SNEGSKA (reference sequence). As DNA, the CDR3 is TGCAGTGCTAGAGTGCAGGGCGATCAGCCCCAGCATTTT. Its translation is CSARVQGDQPQHF.

In this sample, this clonotype turned up many times. The V gene is TRBV6-1, the J gene TRBJ2-7; tentative D call: TRBD1 (6 bases). CDR3 size: 13 residues. Germline CDR1 reads MNHNS; CDR2 reads SASEGT. V was clipped by 4 bases and J by 3 bases, with 10 bases between them. The DNA of the CDR3 is TGTGCCAGCAGTGGGGGACACGGCTACGAGCAGTACGTC. It specifies CASSGGHGYEQYV.

This clonotype was seen a handful of times. The chain uses TRBV30 and TRBJ2-7; TRBD2 might be the D (6 bases). Germline loops: CDR1 GTSNPN, CDR2 SVGIG (reference sequence). This CDR3 is built from 15 residues. V lost 2 bases to trimming and J lost 3 bases, with 17 bases between them. The CDR3 spells CAWSTPRRGYYEQYF. The CDR3 nucleotides read TGTGCCTGGAGTACCCCAAGGAGGGGCTACTACGAGCAGTACTTC.